A single sample gave rise to the 28 T cell receptor beta chains below, sequenced in a study of shared clonotypes between healthy human individuals. This table comes from immunoSEQ multiplex PCR, and its TCRdb copy is limited to in-frame clones, with some not included. The table records millions of clones, roughly 94% of them present only once. Sequences were obtained from naive CD4+ T cells sorted from blood. Documented subset: CD45RA+ positively selected. The origin of the receptors is a man aged 18 to 30 in good health.

The chain recombines TRBV5-1 with TRBJ1-2; D is undetermined. The CDR3 totals 13 residues. V gave up 0 bases and J gave up 7 bases, with 10 bases separating them. Germline V lookup: CDR1 SGHRS, CDR2 YFSETQ. In DNA form, the CDR3 reads TGCGCCAGCAGCTTGGACCGGAAGGCTGGCTACACCTTC. Translated, it gives CASSLDRKAGYTF.

In regard to this clone: One junction end does not reproduce the germline sequence, and a read error may be involved. The chain uses TRBV28 and TRBJ2-7; D remains unclear. Germline CDR1 and CDR2: MDHEN and SYDVKM. This CDR3 has 12 residues. CDR3 DNA sequence: TGTGCCAGCAGTCGGCCCTTTACGAGGTTGGACTTC. Residues: CASSRPFTRLDF.

The CDR3 sequence: CASSLETGGGQETQYF. The CDR3 DNA is TGTGCCAGCAGCTTAGAGACAGGGGGAGGGCAAGAGACCCAGTACTTC. The rearrangement uses TRBV11-2 and TRBJ2-5, with TRBD1 identical over 9 bases. The germline V gene encodes CDR1 SGHAT and CDR2 FQNNGV. V shed 0 bases, J shed 2 bases, and the junction held 4 bases outside the gene matches. This CDR3 region has 16 residues.

V usage is TRBV6-5 and J usage is TRBJ2-7; 8 bases agree with TRBD2. There are 13 residues in the CDR3. Germline V gives CDR1 MNHEY, CDR2 SVGAGI. Trimming at V came to 5 bases and at J to 7 bases, leaving 7 bases not matched to a gene. The CDR3 sequence is CASSPGGAGEQYF. The CDR3 DNA is TGTGCCAGCAGTCCCGGGGGGGCCGGGGAGCAGTACTTC.

This sequence joins TRBV7-6 and TRBJ1-1; D gene uncertain. Trimming stripped 5 bases from V and 5 bases from J, with 12 bases between. There are 13 residues in the CDR3. Germline V gene data show CDR1 as SGHVS and CDR2 as FNYEAQ. The CDR3 is CASSQYIRTEAFF. CDR3 DNA sequence: TGTGCCAGCAGCCAATACATACGGACTGAAGCTTTCTTT.

This clone came up once. This chain joins TRBV2 and TRBJ1-3; 8 nucleotides align to TRBD1. The V segment lost 5 bases and the J segment 2 bases; nucleotides outside the gene matches: 2. This CDR3 comprises 14 residues. The germline gives CDR1 SNHLY, CDR2 FYNNEI. CDR3 sequence: CASSTDRAGNTIYF. The CDR3 bases are TGTGCCAGCAGTACGGACAGGGCTGGAAACACCATATATTTT.

Note on this clone: This specimen includes other DNA sequences encoding the same CDR3. V and J are TRBV7-2 and TRBJ1-6; D remains unclear. CDR3 length: 11 residues. CDR1 is SGHTA and CDR2 is FQGNSA in the germline V gene. Trimming pared 5 bases from V and 6 bases from J, leaving 2 bases between. The CDR3 here is CASSINSPLHF. The CDR3 DNA reads as TGTGCCAGCAGCATTAATTCACCCCTCCACTTT.

The CDR3 here is CASSPRSGYTGELFF. In DNA, the CDR3 is TGTGCCAGCAGCCCTAGAAGCGGATACACCGGGGAGCTGTTTTTT. The chain is built from TRBV7-2 and TRBJ2-2; maybe TRBD2 (5 bases). The V end lost 5 bases, the J end lost 3 bases, and 13 bases lay between the germline ends. The CDR3 is made up of 15 amino acids. The germline V gene encodes CDR1 SGHTA and CDR2 FQGNSA.

This chain connects TRBV9 to TRBJ2-5; 8 positions match TRBD2. After removal of 0 bases from V and 3 bases from J, the junction contained 4 bases not matched to a gene. This CDR3 has 15 amino acids. CDR1 is SGDLS, CDR2 YYNGEE, per germline. Written as DNA, the CDR3 is TGTGCCAGCAGCGTAGTTGCGGGGGGAAAAGAGACCCAGTACTTC. Encoded protein: CASSVVAGGKETQYF.

The rearrangement uses TRBV7-2 and TRBJ1-3; 12 bases match TRBD1. This CDR3 comprises 16 residues. V dropped 5 bases and J dropped 8; count of bases not matched to a gene: 10. CDR1 and CDR2 (germline): SGHTA, FQGNSA. The CDR3, as DNA: TGTGCCAGCAGCACAACCGGGACAGGGGGCCGTTACACCATATATTTT. It translates to CASSTTGTGGRYTIYF.

V is TRBV11-2 and J is TRBJ1-2; D is unclear. V lost 6 bases and J 1 base, leaving 3 bases between the germline ends. Per germline, CDR1 SGHAT and CDR2 FQNNGV. This CDR3 is 11 amino acids long. Here the CDR3 reads CASSYNYGYTF. In DNA, the CDR3 is TGTGCCAGCAGTTATAACTATGGCTACACCTTC.

The chain couples TRBV2 to TRBJ2-7; 8 bases match TRBD1. Germline CDR1 SNHLY, CDR2 FYNNEI. The CDR3 covers 16 residues. Trimming took 6 bases from V and 0 from J; bases not matched to a gene: 10. The DNA for the CDR3 is TGTGCCAGCAGGGTAACAGGGGGTCCCCTCTCCTACGAGCAGTACTTC. Its translation: CASRVTGGPLSYEQYF.

With regard to this clone: This CDR3 is also generated by other DNA sequences in the sample. The V gene is TRBV5-1, the J gene TRBJ2-5; D gene uncertain. V was trimmed by 3 bases and J by 2 bases, leaving 8 bases between them. Germline CDR1 SGHRS, CDR2 YFSETQ. The CDR3 runs to 13 residues. Written as DNA, the CDR3 is TGCGCCAGCAGCTCAGGTGGACAAGAGACCCAGTACTTC. Amino acids: CASSSGGQETQYF.

The chain links TRBV2 to TRBJ2-3; D is undetermined. The germline gives CDR1 SNHLY, CDR2 FYNNEI. The V end was cut by 1 base, the J end by 0 bases, with 8 bases between. This CDR3 spans 15 amino acids. The CDR3 sequence: CASSEGSFSTDTQYF. CDR3 coding DNA: TGTGCCAGCAGTGAAGGCTCCTTTAGCACAGATACGCAGTATTTT.

The chain couples TRBV5-1 to TRBJ2-7, with a possible D match to TRBD1 (5 bases). V shed 0 bases and J shed 2 bases, with 15 bases lying between them. Germline V gene lookup returns CDR1 SGHRS and CDR2 YFSETQ. The length of the CDR3 is 16 residues. This CDR3 reads CASSLGQGGITYEQYF. CDR3 DNA: TGCGCCAGCAGCTTGGGGCAGGGCGGTATAACCTACGAGCAGTACTTC.

J is TRBJ2-3 and V is TRBV27, with 8 bases fitting TRBD1. Germline V gives CDR1 MNHEY, CDR2 SMNVEV (reference sequence). V lost 10 bases and J lost 2; bases outside the gene matches: 11. The CDR3 has 15 residues. CDR3 nucleotide sequence: TGTGCCAATTTGACAGGGGCCCTCCTCACAGATACGCAGTATTTT. Translation gives CANLTGALLTDTQYF.

The chain is built from TRBV6-6 and TRBJ2-7; D is unclear. V was pared by 5 bases and J by 3 bases, with 8 bases between. CDR3 length equals 12 residues. Germline CDR1 MNHNY, CDR2 SVGAGI (reference sequence). The CDR3 nucleotides read TGTGCCAGCAGTCCGCCGGGCTACGAGCAGTACTTC. Amino acid sequence: CASSPPGYEQYF.

The rearrangement links TRBV6-6 to TRBJ1-2, with a weak D call TRBD1 (5 bases). The germline gives CDR1 MNHNY, CDR2 SVGAGI (reference sequence). This CDR3 spans 14 amino acids. V shed 4 bases and J shed 8 bases, with 17 bases lying between them. CDR3 nucleotide sequence: TGTGCCAGCAGTTCCTCGGGACTCAAACACGGCTACACCTTC. Residues: CASSSSGLKHGYTF.

This chain joins TRBV19 and TRBJ1-4; 8 bases match TRBD1. The J segment lost 6 bases and the V segment lost 5 bases, leaving 2 bases of the junction unmatched. The CDR3 spans 13 residues. Looked up from germline, CDR1 is LNHDA and CDR2 is SQIVND (reference sequence). The CDR3 region is CASSDRGYEKLFF. DNA of the CDR3: TGTGCCAGTAGTGACAGGGGTTATGAAAAACTGTTTTTT.

The CDR3 DNA reads TGTGCCAGCAGTGACTCCCCCCAGGCAAGGGGCTACACCTTC. It encodes CASSDSPQARGYTF. The chain recombines TRBV6-4 with TRBJ1-2; D is unclear. Trimming took 0 bases from V and 8 from J, leaving 13 bases between them. CDR1 MRHNA and CDR2 SNTAGT come from the germline V gene. The CDR3 sequence is 14 residues long.

The rearrangement joins TRBV28 to TRBJ1-6; D might be TRBD1 (5 bases). The CDR3 length is 15 residues. Trimming pared 2 bases from V and 7 bases from J, leaving 12 bases between. The germline V gene encodes CDR1 MDHEN and CDR2 SYDVKM. As DNA, the CDR3 is TGTGCCAGCAGTTTAGTCAGTACAGGCAATTCACCCCTCCACTTT. Protein: CASSLVSTGNSPLHF.

The chain has TRBV27 and TRBJ1-6; 10 bases map to TRBD1. The length of the CDR3 is 15 residues. V was clipped by 2 bases and J by 7 bases; unmatched bases: 2. Germline CDR1 and CDR2: MNHEY and SMNVEV (reference sequence). CDR3 DNA: TGTGCCAGCAGTTTAACGACAGGGGGCAATTCACCCCTCCACTTT. Its protein product is CASSLTTGGNSPLHF.

The CDR3 DNA reads as TGTGCCAGCAGCCCTAGGGTTTCGGATGGCTACACCTTC. Translated: CASSPRVSDGYTF. The rearrangement joins TRBV14 to TRBJ1-2, with D uncertain. Germline V gives CDR1 SGHDN, CDR2 FVKESK. With 4 bases removed from V and 6 bases from J, the gap between germline ends came to 12 bases. The CDR3 contains 13 residues.

This clone was counted a single time. At the DNA level, this CDR3 is encoded by other sequences in the same sample as well. The J gene is TRBJ2-7, the V gene TRBV30; D is unresolved. This CDR3 region has 11 residues. V was cut by 3 bases and J by 3 bases, with 6 bases left in between. Germline CDR1 and CDR2: GTSNPN and SVGIG (reference sequence). CDR3 bases: TGTGCCTGGAGCTCGATCTACGAGCAGTACTTC. This gives the protein CAWSSIYEQYF.

The CDR3 DNA sequence: TGTGCCAGAAGCTTGTGTCGGTGGGACAGACGGTCCGATACGCAGTATTTT. Protein: CARSLCRWDRRSDTQYF. V gene TRBV5-3 combines with J gene TRBJ2-3; 7 nucleotides align to TRBD1. Being an ORF, TRBV5-3 has a function that is uncertain. The CDR3 extends over 17 amino acids. Germline trimming cut 1 base from V and 6 bases from J; bases unmatched to any gene: 14.

As to this clone: A read error is possible here, since a much larger clone lies one base away. This chain's CDR3 is CASRRTGNTGELFF. CDR3 sequence (DNA): TGTGCCAGCAGGCGGACAGGGAACACCGGGGAGCTGTTTTTT. The chain carries TRBV25-1 and TRBJ2-2, with TRBD1 matching 7 bases. The junction had 2 bases not matched to a gene; V was cut back by 6 bases and J by 1 base. Per the germline V gene, CDR1 is MGHDK and CDR2 is SYGVNS. This CDR3 has 14 residues.

The chain recombines TRBV19 with TRBJ2-1; 13 nucleotides match TRBD2. The V gene end was trimmed by 5 bases and the J gene end by 4 bases; junction bases not matched to a gene: 8. The CDR3 has 17 amino acids. CDR1 is LNHDA and CDR2 is SQIVND in the germline V gene (reference sequence). The CDR3 DNA sequence: TGTGCCAGTAGTGTAACTAGCGGGAGGGCCGCATACAATGAGCAGTTCTTC. Translating it yields CASSVTSGRAAYNEQFF.

The chain combines TRBV6-1 with TRBJ1-2; no clear D gene. The V gene lost 0 bases and the J gene lost 4 bases, with 6 bases spanning the gap. Germline CDR1 MNHNS, CDR2 SASEGT. The CDR3 has 13 amino acids. In nucleotides, the CDR3 is TGTGCCAGCAGTGAAGCGCCTCCCTATGGCTACACCTTC. It specifies CASSEAPPYGYTF.